This section outlines one T cell receptor beta chain sequence together with its context. No antigen is known for it. CDR1 WNHNN and CDR2 SYGVQD come from the germline V gene (reference sequence). The CDR3 is 16 amino acids. V was trimmed by 2 bases and J by 1 base, leaving 14 bases between them. These data belong to a study of cytotoxic CD8 clonotypes in ibrutinib-treated CLL. About the research overall: For this cohort, patients were ten to twelve relapsed/refractory and around 15 treatment-naive, while roughly 17 were IGHV unmutated. On average, each sample had approximately 250,000 productive templates and about 89,000 productive rearrangements. The study's findings and limits: Against age-matched healthy donors, baseline clonality ran higher and tracked circulating CD8+ T-cell counts.

Method: immunoSEQ multiplex PCR; TCRdb's copy keeps in-frame clones and lacks some. The sample has about 58,000 clones, about 72% seen once; the top ten hold around two fifths. The clonotype comes from a human donor with chronic lymphocytic leukemia. The chain employs TRBV10-1 and TRBJ2-5, with D possibly being TRBD1 (6 bases). The material was PBMCs, obtained after 12 months of ibrutinib treatment. The CDR3 DNA sequence: TGCGCCAGCAGTGAGGGGGAAGGACAGCTCCAAGAGACCCAGTACTTC. Translation: CASSEGEGQLQETQYF.